These 26 T cell receptor beta chains came from one sample sequenced in a study of Ad26.COV2.S vaccination and SARS-CoV-2 variants. Only in-frame clones appear in the TCRdb table, and some are missing; sequencing was by immunoSEQ multiplex PCR. The table shows under 550,000 clones, with around nine tenths occurring only once. Treatment: around 19 received Ad26.COV2.S at low or high dose, single or two shots; several received placebo; per-sample allocation not given. Collection of the samples took place on day 63 after the first injection of vaccine or placebo. Material: peripheral blood, obtained in a trial of Ad26.COV2.S vaccine versus placebo. The receptors were sampled from a person between 18 and 59 years old who received the Ad26.COV2.S COVID-19 vaccine or a placebo.

The rearrangement links TRBV7-8 to TRBJ1-1; TRBD1 is a possible D gene (5 bases). Germline V gene sequence: CDR1 SGHVS, CDR2 FQNEAQ. The CDR3 has 15 residues. V lost 2 bases to trimming and J lost 0 bases, with 10 bases between them. The CDR3 DNA sequence: TGTGCCAGCAGCTTAATGGGGGTGGTGAACACTGAAGCTTTCTTT. The encoded protein is CASSLMGVVNTEAFF.

V and J are TRBV4-2 and TRBJ2-3; maybe TRBD1 (5 bases). Germline lookup yields CDR1 LGHNA and CDR2 YNFKEQ. V was cut by 0 bases and J by 5 bases, with 12 bases left in between. CDR3 length: 15 residues. The CDR3 DNA follows: TGTGCCAGCAGCCAAGATCAATGGGGCAGAGATACGCAGTATTTT. It encodes CASSQDQWGRDTQYF.

This chain uses TRBV7-9 with TRBJ2-3; 8 bases fit TRBD1. Unmatched junction bases numbered 9, after V lost 5 bases and J lost 2 bases. The CDR3 spans 16 residues. CDR1 is SEHNR, CDR2 FQNEAQ, per germline (reference sequence). The CDR3 reads CASSLTRTGPTDTQYF. CDR3 nucleotide sequence: TGTGCCAGCAGCCTAACCAGGACAGGGCCCACAGATACGCAGTATTTT.

The J gene is TRBJ1-5, the V gene TRBV6-1; possible D gene TRBD1, 6 bases. The CDR3 runs 16 residues. Germline CDR1 and CDR2: MNHNS and SASEGT. V lost 4 bases, J lost 1 base, and 14 bases lay in between. The CDR3 here is CASSANYRVSNQPQHF. DNA of the CDR3: TGTGCCAGCAGTGCTAACTACAGGGTCAGCAATCAGCCCCAGCATTTT.

The rearrangement uses TRBV7-2 and TRBJ2-7, with 7 nucleotides matching TRBD2. This CDR3 is built from 13 residues. Germline assignment: CDR1 SGHTA and CDR2 FQGNSA. The junction had 4 bases not matched to a gene; V was cut back by 5 bases and J by 3 bases. The CDR3 is CASSPSGYYEQYF. CDR3 in DNA: TGTGCCAGCAGCCCTAGCGGATACTACGAGCAGTACTTC.

The chain links TRBV6-5 to TRBJ1-1; 7 bases line up with TRBD1. CDR3 size: 14 residues. J lost 6 bases, V lost 6 bases, and 10 bases had no gene match. Germline V gene sequence: CDR1 MNHEY, CDR2 SVGAGI. The CDR3 DNA sequence: TGTGCCAGCAGCCCGGACAGGAGCAGTCCTGAAGCTTTCTTT. This codes for CASSPDRSSPEAFF.

The chain links TRBV4-3 to TRBJ2-2; 16 bases are a match to TRBD2. The CDR3 runs to 15 residues. The germline V gene encodes CDR1 LGHNA and CDR2 YSLEER. With V trimmed by 3 bases and J by 8 bases, 0 bases remained unmatched. CDR3 coding DNA: TGCGCCAGCAGCCAGGGACTAGCGGGAGGGGGGGAGCTGTTTTTT. Its translation is CASSQGLAGGGELFF.

This chain's CDR3 is CASSQGKVADGETQYF. The CDR3 coding sequence is TGTGCCAGCAGCCAAGGGAAGGTGGCCGATGGCGAGACCCAGTACTTC. The rearrangement links TRBV3-1 (or the pseudogene TRBV3-2) to TRBJ2-5, with D unclear. Deletions cut 1 base from V and 5 bases from J, with 17 bases between. Looked up from germline, CDR1 is LGHDT and CDR2 is YNNKEL (reference sequence). The CDR3 totals 16 residues.

The chain uses TRBV28 and TRBJ2-7; D gene ambiguous. Germline CDR1 MDHEN, CDR2 SYDVKM. This CDR3 spans 13 amino acids. V was shortened by 2 bases and J by 3 bases, with 8 bases between the two germline ends. Here the CDR3 DNA reads TGTGCCAGCAGTTTAGAGGCCCACTACGAGCAGTACTTC. It yields the protein CASSLEAHYEQYF.

This clone has only one observation. The V and J genes are TRBV5-1 and TRBJ2-1, with TRBD2 as a possible D gene (6 bases). Trimming removed 2 bases from V and 3 bases from J, with 15 bases in between. This CDR3 is 16 amino acids long. The V gene's germline CDR1 is SGHRS and CDR2 YFSETQ. The CDR3 nucleotides read TGCGCCAGCAGCTTATTTGGCGGGATGAGCTACAATGAGCAGTTCTTC. Translating it yields CASSLFGGMSYNEQFF.

The chain joins TRBV15 to TRBJ1-3, with 10 bases lining up with TRBD1. Germline values: CDR1 LNHNV, CDR2 YYDKDF (reference sequence). This CDR3 has 17 amino acids. After removal of 0 bases from V and 3 bases from J, the junction contained 5 bases not matched to a gene. Written as DNA, the CDR3 is TGTGCCACCAGCAGAGATTACGGACAGGGGGTTGGAAACACCATATATTTT. It is translated as CATSRDYGQGVGNTIYF.

This chain joins TRBV7-2 and TRBJ2-1; D may be TRBD2 (6 bases). CDR1 is SGHTA and CDR2 is FQGNSA in the germline V gene. The CDR3 length is 18 residues. Trimming left V 0 bases short and J 1 base short, with 16 bases between. The CDR3 DNA reads TGTGCCAGCAGCTTAGCCAAGATCGGGGGAAGGTCCTACAATGAGCAGTTCTTC. Translation gives CASSLAKIGGRSYNEQFF.

The chain couples TRBV28 to TRBJ1-3; D unclear. The CDR3 consists of 14 residues. V shed 9 bases and J shed 1 base, with 13 bases lying between them. CDR1 and CDR2 from the germline V gene are MDHEN and SYDVKM. CDR3 region: CASIDGSSGNTIYF. As DNA, the CDR3 is TGTGCCAGTATAGACGGGAGTTCTGGAAACACCATATATTTT.

V gene TRBV6-5 combines with J gene TRBJ2-1, with 9 bases fitting TRBD2. Germline V gives CDR1 MNHEY, CDR2 SVGAGI. V was pared by 5 bases and J by 8 bases, with 10 bases of the junction left unmatched. The CDR3 consists of 15 residues. The CDR3 protein is CASSTSSGSRYEQFF. CDR3 nucleotide sequence: TGTGCCAGCAGTACTAGTAGCGGGAGTCGCTATGAGCAGTTCTTC.

V usage is TRBV4-1 and J usage is TRBJ1-2; D unclear. The CDR3 is 15 amino acids. Per the germline V gene, CDR1 is MGHRA and CDR2 is YSYEKL. With 0 bases removed from V and 8 bases from J, the gap between germline ends came to 16 bases. This CDR3 reads CASSQDASSGGGYTF. In DNA, the CDR3 is TGCGCCAGCAGCCAAGATGCATCGTCGGGTGGAGGCTACACCTTC.

The rearrangement uses TRBV28 and TRBJ2-7; D not resolved. Deletions cut 1 base from V and 6 bases from J, with 4 bases between. Per the germline V gene, CDR1 is MDHEN and CDR2 is SYDVKM. This CDR3 has 11 amino acids. The CDR3 bases are TGTGCCAGCAGTTTATCAGGCGAGCAGTACTTC. This gives the protein CASSLSGEQYF.

The V gene is TRBV13, the J gene TRBJ2-7; the D is unclear. There are 14 residues in the CDR3. The V end lost 5 bases, the J end lost 0 bases, and 11 bases lay between the germline ends. Germline CDR1 and CDR2: PRHDT and FYEKMQ (reference sequence). The DNA for the CDR3 is TGTGCCAGCAGCACCGGACGGCGCTCCTACGAGCAGTACTTC. Encoded protein: CASSTGRRSYEQYF.

The chain couples TRBV7-2 to TRBJ2-3; D not certain. Trimming took off 7 bases at V and 5 bases at J, with 7 bases between the two ends. CDR1 SGHTA and CDR2 FQGNSA come from the germline V gene. This CDR3 contains 11 residues. The CDR3 DNA is TGTGCCAGCAAATGGGGAGATACGCAGTATTTT. It encodes CASKWGDTQYF.

The genes are TRBV27 and TRBJ1-5, with 9 bases aligning to TRBD1. The ends lost 2 bases at V and 6 bases at J; junction bases unmatched: 8. CDR3 length: 16 residues. Germline assignment: CDR1 MNHEY and CDR2 SMNVEV (reference sequence). CDR3 in amino acids: CASSLTGQGIGQPQHF. In nucleotides, the CDR3 is TGTGCCAGCAGTTTAACCGGACAGGGGATTGGTCAGCCCCAGCATTTT.

J is TRBJ2-3 and V is TRBV14; D gene uncertain. CDR1 is SGHDN and CDR2 is FVKESK in the germline V gene. With 1 base removed from V and 0 bases from J, the gap between germline ends came to 5 bases. CDR3 length: 14 amino acids. DNA for the CDR3: TGTGCCAGCAGCCAAGGAGGCAGCACAGATACGCAGTATTTT. Encoded protein: CASSQGGSTDTQYF.

This clone occurred a few times. This sequence joins TRBV7-3 and TRBJ2-2; 7 nucleotides align to TRBD1. The CDR3 totals 17 residues. J was trimmed by 1 base and V by 2 bases; bases with no gene match: 7. CDR1 and CDR2 (germline): SGHTA, FQGTGA. The CDR3 reads CASSLAPGQQNTGELFF. The CDR3 nucleotides read TGTGCCAGCAGCTTAGCCCCGGGACAGCAGAACACCGGGGAGCTGTTTTTT.

V gene TRBV29-1 combines with J gene TRBJ1-4; 9 positions match TRBD1. CDR1 is SQVTM, CDR2 ANQGSEA, per germline. CDR3 length equals 14 residues. The trim removed 4 bases at V and 7 bases at J, leaving 7 bases unmatched. CDR3 in amino acids: CSVGRGQGAEKLFF. In DNA, the CDR3 is TGCAGCGTTGGTCGGGGACAGGGTGCTGAAAAACTGTTTTTT.

This chain connects TRBV28 to TRBJ2-5; 8 bases agree with TRBD2. The V gene's germline CDR1 is MDHEN and CDR2 SYDVKM. J lost 5 bases, V lost 6 bases, and 11 bases had no gene match. CDR3 length equals 15 residues. DNA of the CDR3: TGTGCCAGCAGATCGGAACTAGCGGCCCAGGAGACCCAGTACTTC. As protein: CASRSELAAQETQYF.

The chain links TRBV25-1 to TRBJ1-1, with a possible D match to TRBD1 (5 bases). The germline CDR1 and CDR2 sequences are MGHDK and SYGVNS. Deletions cut 7 bases from V and 0 bases from J, with 9 bases between. The CDR3 length is 13 residues. Here the CDR3 reads CASTGHLNTEAFF. The CDR3 region has the DNA TGTGCCAGCACAGGGCACCTGAACACTGAAGCTTTCTTT.

This clone appeared a single time. The rearrangement links TRBV2 to TRBJ2-1, with TRBD1 matching 10 bases. CDR3 length: 18 amino acids. V lost 6 bases and J lost 5; bases outside the gene matches: 16. Germline-derived CDR1 and CDR2 are SNHLY and FYNNEI. Here the CDR3 reads CASRRTGGVSGRNNEQFF. The CDR3 DNA reads TGTGCCAGCAGGAGGACAGGGGGGGTCAGCGGGAGAAACAATGAGCAGTTCTTC.

The chain links TRBV6-2 or TRBV6-3 to TRBJ2-7, with unresolved D. The CDR3 extends over 15 amino acids. Trimming stripped 2 bases from V and 0 bases from J, with 11 bases between. Germline CDR1 reads MNHEY; CDR2 reads SVGEGT. The CDR3 bases are TGTGCCAGCAGTTACGTTCCCGGCGGCTCCTACGAGCAGTACTTC. It is translated as CASSYVPGGSYEQYF.